These 18 T cell receptor beta chains were all obtained from the same sample, sequenced in a study of T cells in Graves' hyperthyroidism and ophthalmopathy. RNA transcripts provided the source from which TCR beta CDR3 regions were amplified. The HTBI primer set served for first-round RT-PCR of the TCR CDR3. TCRdb processed the multiplex PCR reads anew with MiXCR; each CDR3 protein has one entry. The data show fewer than 300,000 distinct CDR3 sequences, approximately 26% seen once. Sample: blood. The receptors shown here come from a man aged 40-50 years with Graves' hyperthyroidism that later progressed to Graves' ophthalmopathy.

In this sample, this clonotype turned up a few times. The chain is built from TRBV5-1 and TRBJ2-7; D is possibly TRBD1 (6 bases). CDR1 is SGHRS, CDR2 YFSETQ, per germline. This CDR3 spans 14 amino acids. With 3 bases removed from V and 2 bases from J, the gap between germline ends came to 12 bases. CDR3 residues: CASSSQGVPYEQYF. The CDR3 DNA sequence: TGCGCCAGCAGCTCACAGGGAGTCCCCTACGAGCAGTACTTC.

This clonotype showed up just a few times. V is TRBV11-2 and J is TRBJ2-5; 14 nucleotides line up with TRBD2. Germline V gene lookup returns CDR1 SGHAT and CDR2 FQNNGV. J gave up 4 bases and V 1 base, and 8 bases lay outside the gene matches. The CDR3 covers 18 residues. The CDR3 DNA is TGTGCCAGCAGCTTAGGACGACTAGCGGGAGGGCTCGCAGAGACCCAGTACTTC. This codes for CASSLGRLAGGLAETQYF.

This clonotype was observed at least ten times. The rearrangement links TRBV30 to TRBJ2-7; 8 positions match TRBD1. CDR1 GTSNPN and CDR2 SVGIG come from the germline V gene (reference sequence). The CDR3 has 13 residues. Unmatched junction bases numbered 2, after V lost 2 bases and J lost 2 bases. The DNA of the CDR3 is TGTGCCTGGAGTAGGGGACAGGCCTACGAGCAGTACTTC. Its protein product is CAWSRGQAYEQYF.

This clonotype was counted at least ten times. The genes are TRBV24-1 and TRBJ2-7; D is undetermined. The CDR3 covers 14 residues. The germline V gene encodes CDR1 KGHDR and CDR2 SFDVKD. V was cut by 4 bases and J by 0 bases, with 9 bases left in between. In nucleotides, the CDR3 is TGTGCCACCAGTGAATCTTCCAACTCCTACGAGCAGTACTTC. It translates to CATSESSNSYEQYF.

The chain uses TRBV30 and TRBJ2-2; D is uncertain. The CDR3 is 14 amino acids. V lost 1 base to trimming and J lost 0 bases, with 6 bases between them. Per germline, CDR1 GTSNPN and CDR2 SVGIG (reference sequence). The CDR3 protein is CAWSDYPNTGELFF. CDR3 DNA: TGTGCCTGGAGTGACTACCCGAACACCGGGGAGCTGTTTTTT.

This clonotype was counted many times. The rearrangement joins TRBV29-1 to TRBJ2-4; 8 bases align to TRBD2. J lost 5 bases, V lost 6 bases, and 9 bases had no gene match. The CDR3 has 14 amino acids. Germline CDR1 SQVTM, CDR2 ANQGSEA. DNA of the CDR3: TGCAGCGTCCGCCCAGCGGGAGTGGAAAACATTCAGTACTTC. It codes for CSVRPAGVENIQYF.

This clonotype was recorded many times. The rearrangement links TRBV10-3 to TRBJ1-5, with TRBD1 as a possible D gene (5 bases). This CDR3 has 14 amino acids. V was trimmed by 0 bases and J by 7 bases, leaving 10 bases between them. Germline CDR1 ENHRY, CDR2 SYGVKD. The CDR3 loop reads CAISESGRMQPQHF. The DNA of the CDR3 is TGTGCCATCAGTGAGTCGGGACGGATGCAGCCCCAGCATTTT.

In this sample, this clonotype turned up many times. This sequence joins TRBV20-1 and TRBJ2-2; TRBD1 or TRBD2 may be the D gene (6 bases each). Trimming pared 6 bases from V and 5 bases from J, leaving 10 bases between. The CDR3 extends over 12 amino acids. Germline V CDR1 and CDR2: DFQATT, SNEGSKA (reference sequence). DNA for the CDR3: TGCAGTGCAAAGGGGGGAACCGGGGAGCTGTTTTTT. Its protein product is CSAKGGTGELFF.

The chain has TRBV11-2 and TRBJ1-1; D not resolved. The V gene's germline CDR1 is SGHAT and CDR2 FQNNGV. Trimming removed 5 bases from V and 4 bases from J, with 17 bases in between. CDR3 length equals 15 residues. CDR3 region: CASSPRTTVGTEAFF. CDR3 DNA sequence: TGTGCCAGCAGCCCTAGGACGACCGTGGGCACTGAAGCTTTCTTT. The variable domain in full, completed from reference TRBV11-2 and TRBJ1-1, reads EAGVAQSPRYKIIEKRQSVAFWCNPISGHATLYWYQQILGQGPKLLIQFQNNGVVDDSQLPKDRFSAERLKGVDSTLKIQPAKLEDSAVYLCASSPRTTVGTEAFFGQGTRLTVV.

This clonotype was recorded at least ten times. J is TRBJ1-1 and V is TRBV3-1; D uncertain. This CDR3 has 14 residues. The V and J ends lost 4 bases and 0 bases respectively, with 9 bases between them. Germline CDR1 and CDR2: LGHDT and YNNKEL (reference sequence). The chain's CDR3 is CASSPAEMNTEAFF. The DNA for the CDR3 is TGTGCCAGCAGCCCGGCAGAAATGAACACTGAAGCTTTCTTT.

This clonotype occurred many times. This rearrangement joins TRBV24-1 to TRBJ1-2; D call uncertain. This CDR3 has 13 residues. Germline CDR1 is KGHDR and CDR2 is SFDVKD. V shed 4 bases and J shed 8 bases, with 13 bases lying between them. CDR3 loop: CATSDFPEQGYTF. CDR3 DNA: TGTGCCACCAGTGACTTTCCCGAGCAGGGCTACACCTTC.

This sequence joins TRBV28 and TRBJ1-2; the D is unclear. The CDR3 consists of 14 residues. V was clipped by 1 base and J by 8 bases, with 14 bases between them. Germline CDR1 reads MDHEN; CDR2 reads SYDVKM. The CDR3 loop reads CASSLLVRLGGYTF. The DNA for the CDR3 is TGTGCCAGCAGTTTATTAGTCCGGCTTGGGGGCTACACCTTC.

Many counts were recorded for this clonotype. The J gene is TRBJ1-3, the V gene TRBV6-5; weak D call: TRBD1 (6 bases). The V end lost 5 bases, the J end lost 0 bases, and 11 bases lay between the germline ends. Germline CDR1 MNHEY, CDR2 SVGAGI. The CDR3 extends over 15 amino acids. This chain's CDR3 is CASSTYRDSGNTIYF. DNA of the CDR3: TGTGCCAGCAGTACCTACAGGGACTCTGGAAACACCATATATTTT.

The chain combines TRBV20-1 with TRBJ2-5, with 9 bases lining up with TRBD2. The CDR3 contains 14 residues. The germline V gene encodes CDR1 DFQATT and CDR2 SNEGSKA (reference sequence). With 3 bases clipped from V and 4 bases from J, the junction kept 6 bases outside the gene matches. The chain's CDR3 is CSARDSGSGETQYF. Here the CDR3 DNA reads TGCAGTGCTAGGGATAGCGGGAGCGGAGAGACCCAGTACTTC.

This clonotype was recorded at least ten times. The chain has TRBV7-8 and TRBJ2-7, with 13 bases matching TRBD2. The CDR3 contains 16 residues. CDR1 and CDR2 from the germline V gene are SGHVS and FQNEAQ. After removal of 0 bases from V and 9 bases from J, the junction contained 8 bases not matched to a gene. The DNA for the CDR3 is TGTGCCAGCAGCTTAGCCTTACTAGCGGGAGGGCCGGGGCAGTACTTC. The encoded protein is CASSLALLAGGPGQYF.

This clonotype was seen many times. The J gene is TRBJ1-1, the V gene TRBV19; possibly TRBD1 for D (5 bases). This CDR3 is 15 amino acids long. V lost 5 bases to trimming and J lost 1 base, with 14 bases between them. The germline gives CDR1 LNHDA, CDR2 SQIVND (reference sequence). Here the CDR3 reads CASSAPGRGNTEAFF. CDR3 sequence (DNA): TGTGCCAGTAGTGCCCCGGGACGGGGGAACACTGAAGCTTTCTTT.

At least ten counts were recorded for this clonotype. J is TRBJ2-7 and V is TRBV12-3 or TRBV12-4, with a tentative D call TRBD1 (6 bases). V was cut by 6 bases and J by 5 bases, with 14 bases left in between. CDR3 size: 13 residues. CDR3 coding DNA: TGTGCCAGCAGCCCTGCGTCAGGGGACGAGCAGTACTTC. As protein: CASSPASGDEQYF.

This clonotype has ten or more counts. This chain uses TRBV4-1 with TRBJ1-3, with D unresolved. Germline V gene lookup returns CDR1 MGHRA and CDR2 YSYEKL. With 0 bases removed from V and 5 bases from J, the gap between germline ends came to 5 bases. The CDR3 is 13 residues long. CDR3 DNA sequence: TGCGCCAGCAGCCAAGATAACCGAAACACCATATATTTT. Translating it yields CASSQDNRNTIYF.